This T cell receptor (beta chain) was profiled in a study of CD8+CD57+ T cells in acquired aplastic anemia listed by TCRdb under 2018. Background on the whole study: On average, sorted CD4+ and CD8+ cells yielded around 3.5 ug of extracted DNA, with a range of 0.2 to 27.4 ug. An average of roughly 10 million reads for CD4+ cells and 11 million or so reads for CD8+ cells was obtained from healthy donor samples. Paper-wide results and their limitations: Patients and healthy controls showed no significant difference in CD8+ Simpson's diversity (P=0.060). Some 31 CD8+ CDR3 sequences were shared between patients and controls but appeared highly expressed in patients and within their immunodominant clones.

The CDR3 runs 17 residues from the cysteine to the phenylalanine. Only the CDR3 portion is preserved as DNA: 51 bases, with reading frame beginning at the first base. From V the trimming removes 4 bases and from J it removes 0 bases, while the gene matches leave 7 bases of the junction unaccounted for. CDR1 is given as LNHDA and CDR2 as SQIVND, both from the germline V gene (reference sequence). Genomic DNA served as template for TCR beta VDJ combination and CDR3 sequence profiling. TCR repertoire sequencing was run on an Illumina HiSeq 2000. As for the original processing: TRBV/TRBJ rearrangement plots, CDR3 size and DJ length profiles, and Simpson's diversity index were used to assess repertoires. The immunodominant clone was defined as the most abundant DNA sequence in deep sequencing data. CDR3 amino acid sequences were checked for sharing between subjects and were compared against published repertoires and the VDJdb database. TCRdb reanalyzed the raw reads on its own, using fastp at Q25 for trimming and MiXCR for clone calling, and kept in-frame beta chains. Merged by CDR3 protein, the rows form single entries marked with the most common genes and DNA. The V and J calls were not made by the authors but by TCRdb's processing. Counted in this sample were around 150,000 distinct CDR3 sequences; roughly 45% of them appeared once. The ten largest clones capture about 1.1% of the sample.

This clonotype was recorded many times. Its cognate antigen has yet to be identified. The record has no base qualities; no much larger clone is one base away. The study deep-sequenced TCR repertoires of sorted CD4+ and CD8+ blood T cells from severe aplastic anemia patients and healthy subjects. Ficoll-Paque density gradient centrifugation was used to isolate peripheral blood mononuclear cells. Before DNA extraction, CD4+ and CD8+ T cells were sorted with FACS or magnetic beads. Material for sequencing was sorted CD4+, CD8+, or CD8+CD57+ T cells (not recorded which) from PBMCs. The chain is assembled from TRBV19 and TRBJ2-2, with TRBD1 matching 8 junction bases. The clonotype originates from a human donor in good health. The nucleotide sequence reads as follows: TGTGCCAGTAGTACGGGACAGGCGAGAGCGAACACCGGGGAGCTGTTTTTT. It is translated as CASSTGQARANTGELFF.